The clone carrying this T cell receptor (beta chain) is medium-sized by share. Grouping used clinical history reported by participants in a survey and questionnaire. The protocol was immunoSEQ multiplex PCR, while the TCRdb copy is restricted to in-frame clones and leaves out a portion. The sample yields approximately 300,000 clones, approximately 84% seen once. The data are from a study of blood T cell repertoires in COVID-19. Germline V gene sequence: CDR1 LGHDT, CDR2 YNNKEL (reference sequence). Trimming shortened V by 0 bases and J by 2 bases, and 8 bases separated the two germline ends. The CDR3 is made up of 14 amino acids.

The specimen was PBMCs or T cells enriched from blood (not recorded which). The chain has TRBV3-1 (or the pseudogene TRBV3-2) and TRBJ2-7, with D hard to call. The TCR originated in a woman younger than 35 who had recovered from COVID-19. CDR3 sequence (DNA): TGTGCCAGCAGCCAAGATCCCGTTGCCTACGAGCAGTACTTC. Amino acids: CASSQDPVAYEQYF.